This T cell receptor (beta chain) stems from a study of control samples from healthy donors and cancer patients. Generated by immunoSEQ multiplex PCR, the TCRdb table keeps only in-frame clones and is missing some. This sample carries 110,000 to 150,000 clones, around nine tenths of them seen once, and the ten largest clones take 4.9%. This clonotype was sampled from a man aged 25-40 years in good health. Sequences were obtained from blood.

CDR3 protein: CASSMKGRNTGELFF. CDR3 nucleotide sequence: TGTGCCAGTAGTATGAAAGGAAGGAACACCGGGGAGCTGTTTTTT. The chain combines TRBV19 with TRBJ2-2; D call uncertain. Germline assignment: CDR1 LNHDA and CDR2 SQIVND (reference sequence). This CDR3 is 15 amino acids long. V lost 3 bases, J lost 1 base, and 9 bases lay in between. Full variable domain (outside the CDR3, taken from reference TRBV19 and TRBJ2-2): DGGITQSPKYLFRKEGQNVTLSCEQNLNHDAMYWYRQDPGQGLRLIYYSQIVNDFQKGDIAEGYSVSREKKESFPLTVTSAQKNPTAFYLCASSMKGRNTGELFFGEGSRLTVL.